The 20 T cell receptor beta chains listed next were all sequenced from one sample in a study of CD8 T cells in ankylosing spondylitis. MiXCR was run by TCRdb on the 5' RACE reads, yielding one entry per CDR3 protein. The repertoire consists of 300,000 to 400,000 distinct CDR3 sequences, with more than 20% occurring once and the leading ten covering around 12%. The sequencing sample was made of blood, either unsorted or a sorted T cell fraction (not recorded which). The receptors stem from a male donor with ankylosing spondylitis or in good health (not recorded which).

The gene calls are TRBV10-2 and TRBJ2-5; no firm D call. CDR3 size: 15 residues. Germline V gene lookup returns CDR1 WSHSY and CDR2 SAAADI. Between the trimmed V and J ends, which lost 2 bases and 4 bases, there was a span of 14 bases. The CDR3 DNA sequence: TGCGCCAGCAGTGAGATTGGCCGCCGAGCAGAGACCCAGTACTTC. Its translation: CASSEIGRRAETQYF.

The chain is built from TRBV12-3 or TRBV12-4 and TRBJ2-5; D may be TRBD1 (5 bases). The ends were cut back, 6 bases at V and 5 bases at J, with 22 bases in the middle. The CDR3 is 16 residues long. The CDR3 coding sequence is TGTGCCAGCAGCGTTAGAGACAGAGACGTGGAGGAGACCCAGTACTTC. This encodes CASSVRDRDVEETQYF.

The chain has TRBV3-1 and TRBJ2-1, with D perhaps being TRBD1 or TRBD2 (5 bases each). Germline values: CDR1 LGHDT, CDR2 YNNKEL (reference sequence). CDR3 length: 15 amino acids. V lost 4 bases and J lost 7, with 17 bases in between. The CDR3 nucleotides are TGTGCCAGCAGCCGAAGGGACCTGGAATGGAATGAGCAGTTCTTC. Amino acid sequence: CASSRRDLEWNEQFF.

This clonotype has just a few counts. The rearrangement links TRBV14 to TRBJ2-7; 8 positions agree with TRBD2. The CDR3 contains 13 residues. Looked up from germline, CDR1 is SGHDN and CDR2 is FVKESK. The ends lost 3 bases at V and 3 bases at J; junction bases unmatched: 1. The CDR3 sequence: CASSQGLVYEQYF. The DNA for the CDR3 is TGTGCCAGCAGCCAGGGACTAGTCTACGAGCAGTACTTC.

The chain employs TRBV7-9 and TRBJ1-1, with no clear D. The V gene lost 2 bases and the J gene lost 2 bases, with 15 bases spanning the gap. Germline V lookup: CDR1 SEHNR, CDR2 FQNEAQ (reference sequence). The CDR3 runs to 16 residues. The CDR3 is CASSLIGRAVNTEAFF. CDR3 nucleotide sequence: TGTGCCAGCAGCTTAATAGGTCGGGCAGTCAACACTGAAGCTTTCTTT.

The rearrangement joins TRBV13 to TRBJ2-1; D remains unclear. CDR1 and CDR2 from the germline V gene are PRHDT and FYEKMQ (reference sequence). This CDR3 is 15 amino acids long. Trimming removed 6 bases from V and 4 bases from J, with 16 bases in between. CDR3 DNA: TGTGCCAGCAGACCTACCACTGTCCTGTACAATGAGCAGTTCTTC. As protein: CASRPTTVLYNEQFF. The variable domain in full, completed from reference TRBV13 and TRBJ2-1, reads AAGVIQSPRHLIKEKRETATLKCYPIPRHDTVYWYQQGPGQDPQFLISFYEKMQSDKGSIPDRFSAQQFSDYHSELNMSSLELGDSALYFCASRPTTVLYNEQFFGPGTRLTVL.

The chain is built from TRBV10-3 and TRBJ2-5; TRBD2 aligns across 7 bases. The CDR3 has 14 amino acids. Germline CDR1 reads ENHRY; CDR2 reads SYGVKD. The V and J ends lost 3 bases and 2 bases, in that order; junction bases with no gene match: 3. In DNA form, the CDR3 reads TGTGCCATCAGTGATCCGGGGGGACAAGAGACCCAGTACTTC. It encodes CAISDPGGQETQYF.

This clonotype has only a few counts. The CDR3 DNA follows: TGTGCCAGCAGTGGGACAGGGAGCCGCACAGATACGCAGTATTTT. It specifies CASSGTGSRTDTQYF. V is TRBV2 and J is TRBJ2-3; the match to TRBD1 covers 8 bases. The CDR3 has 15 amino acids. The trim removed 4 bases at V and 1 base at J, leaving 4 bases unmatched. CDR1 and CDR2 from the germline V gene are SNHLY and FYNNEI.

V and J are TRBV6-1 and TRBJ2-1, with D possibly being TRBD1 or TRBD2 (5 bases each). The V gene's germline CDR1 is MNHNS and CDR2 SASEGT. This CDR3 is built from 15 residues. The V gene lost 6 bases and the J gene lost 0 bases, with 12 bases spanning the gap. CDR3 protein: CASRSEGPSYNEQFF. In DNA form, the CDR3 reads TGTGCCAGCAGGTCCGAGGGGCCCTCCTACAATGAGCAGTTCTTC.

CDR3 in DNA: TGCGCCAGCAGCCAAGTGGGAGGGGGAAGCTTGTATGAGCAGTTCTTC. This translates into CASSQVGGGSLYEQFF. V usage is TRBV4-1 and J usage is TRBJ2-1; the D gene is possibly TRBD2 (7 bases). The germline gives CDR1 MGHRA, CDR2 YSYEKL. V was trimmed by 1 base and J by 8 bases, leaving 18 bases between them. This CDR3 has 16 amino acids.

This clonotype was counted only a few times. The V and J genes are TRBV12-3 or TRBV12-4 and TRBJ2-7; D is ambiguous. CDR3 length: 15 residues. Trimming pared 6 bases from V and 0 bases from J, leaving 15 bases between. For the CDR3, the DNA is TGTGCCAGCAGCCCGACGCACGGCGGCTCCTACGAGCAGTACTTC. It encodes CASSPTHGGSYEQYF.

The chain employs TRBV6-5 and TRBJ2-3, with D hard to call. Germline V CDR1 and CDR2: MNHEY, SVGAGI. V dropped 2 bases and J dropped 0 bases, with 6 bases sitting between them. CDR3 length equals 14 residues. The DNA of the CDR3 is TGTGCCAGCAGTTACGTAGGGAGCACAGATACGCAGTATTTT. Its translation: CASSYVGSTDTQYF.

This clonotype was seen a handful of times. This chain's CDR3 is CASSSQSRPQHF. The CDR3 bases are TGTGCCAGCAGTTCCCAAAGTCGACCCCAGCATTTT. The chain couples TRBV12-3 or TRBV12-4 to TRBJ1-5; D is undetermined. The CDR3 contains 12 residues. V was pared by 4 bases and J by 10 bases, with 11 bases between.

The V and J genes are TRBV20-1 and TRBJ2-1; 10 bases map to TRBD2. The V gene end was trimmed by 6 bases and the J gene end by 7 bases; junction bases not matched to a gene: 3. CDR3 length: 12 amino acids. Germline loops: CDR1 DFQATT, CDR2 SNEGSKA (reference sequence). The CDR3 DNA is TGCAGTGCCGGACTAGCGGCAAATGAGCAGTTCTTC. It specifies CSAGLAANEQFF.

Only a few counts were recorded for this clonotype. The V gene is TRBV20-1, the J gene TRBJ2-3, with D possibly called TRBD1 or TRBD2 (5 bases each). V lost 3 bases, J lost 0 bases, and 13 bases lay in between. Germline V lookup: CDR1 DFQATT, CDR2 SNEGSKA (reference sequence). This CDR3 has 15 amino acids. CDR3 nucleotide sequence: TGCAGTGCTAGGGGGGTCGGGTCTAGCACAGATACGCAGTATTTT. As protein: CSARGVGSSTDTQYF.

The chain joins TRBV7-7 to TRBJ2-5, with D possibly TRBD2 on 6 matching bases. The CDR3 sequence is 15 residues long. The germline V gene encodes CDR1 SSHAT and CDR2 FNYEAQ (reference sequence). V lost 5 bases and J 4 bases, leaving 17 bases between the germline ends. CDR3 coding DNA: TGTGCCAGCAGCCGATCCCCGGGGACTCGAGAGACCCAGTACTTC. Translated: CASSRSPGTRETQYF.

The table lists this clonotype with a few counts. V usage is TRBV12-3 or TRBV12-4 and J usage is TRBJ2-7, with D perhaps matching TRBD1 (6 bases). The CDR3 extends over 14 amino acids. Trimming removed 5 bases from V and 4 bases from J, with 15 bases in between. Written as DNA, the CDR3 is TGTGCCAGCAGTGAGGGGGACGTAGAGTACGAGCAGTACTTC. Protein product: CASSEGDVEYEQYF.

This clonotype came up a few times. The chain is built from TRBV6-2 or TRBV6-3 and TRBJ2-7; 9 bases fit TRBD2. The germline CDR1 and CDR2 sequences are MNHEY and SVGEGT. The V gene end was trimmed by 7 bases and the J gene end by 2 bases; junction bases not matched to a gene: 6. The CDR3 runs to 14 residues. CDR3 sequence reads: CASISGGLTYEQYF. Written as DNA, the CDR3 is TGTGCCAGCATCAGCGGGGGGCTCACCTACGAGCAGTACTTC.

This clonotype turned up a few times. CDR3 loop: CASSPEGYYGYTF. The CDR3 bases are TGTGCCAGCTCACCAGAGGGGTATTATGGCTACACCTTC. The rearrangement uses TRBV18 and TRBJ1-2; D possibly corresponds to TRBD1 (5 bases). CDR1 is KGHSH and CDR2 is LQKENI in the germline V gene. This CDR3 contains 13 residues. The germline V and J ends were trimmed by 2 bases and 5 bases, with 9 bases remaining between them.

V usage is TRBV4-2 and J usage is TRBJ2-5; TRBD2 might be the D (5 bases). This CDR3 is built from 14 residues. The V gene's germline CDR1 is LGHNA and CDR2 YNFKEQ. V was cut by 4 bases and J by 3 bases, with 12 bases left in between. The CDR3 region has the DNA TGTGCCAGCAGCCCGCTTACCGGGAAAGAGACCCAGTACTTC. Translation: CASSPLTGKETQYF.